Below, 25 T cell receptor beta chains from the same sample are listed, as sequenced in a study of blood T cells in healthy people across ages (dated by TCRdb to 2015 to 2017). The method was 5' RACE. These reads were obtained on an Illumina HiSeq 2500. A second PCR of about 7 to 12 cycles was performed with a sample-barcoded 5' primer and a J-beta primer mix. The raw public data were reprocessed by TCRdb itself: fastp quality trimming at Q25, MiXCR clonotype calling, in-frame beta chains only. Identical CDR3 proteins give one entry, which carries the most common genes and DNA. In all, the sample holds roughly 860,000 distinct CDR3 sequences, and 55% to 65% of those were seen once. Together, the top ten hold roughly a quarter of the sample. Source material: blood. The receptors derive from a man between 25 and 39 years old in good health.

The V call is TRBV5-1, the J call TRBJ2-7; D is perhaps TRBD2 (6 bases). V was clipped by 2 bases and J by 3 bases, with 15 bases between them. This CDR3 comprises 15 residues. Germline lookup yields CDR1 SGHRS and CDR2 YFSETQ. The DNA for the CDR3 is TGCGCCAGCAGCTTTGGCAGGACTACGAACTACGAGCAGTACTTC. The encoded protein is CASSFGRTTNYEQYF.

This clonotype was seen once. V usage is TRBV4-3 and J usage is TRBJ1-1; a weak D match, TRBD1 (5 bases). Trimming shortened V by 1 base and J by 5 bases, and 8 bases separated the two germline ends. This CDR3 region has 13 residues. The V gene's germline CDR1 is LGHNA and CDR2 YSLEER. This CDR3 reads CASSQGGMTEAFF. The CDR3 bases are TGCGCCAGCAGCCAAGGGGGCATGACTGAAGCTTTCTTT.

Concerning this clonotype itself: A read error may explain this, as a much larger clone is one base away. The chain is built from TRBV6-6 and TRBJ1-6; D not certain. The CDR3 is 12 residues long. Germline CDR1 and CDR2: MNHNY and SVGAGI (reference sequence). The CDR3 coding sequence is TGTGTCAGCAGCCTCGCTAATTCACCCCTCCACTTT. Protein product: CVSSLANSPLHF.

V gene TRBV5-1 combines with J gene TRBJ1-1; D is unclear. CDR1 and CDR2 (germline): SGHRS, YFSETQ. V was pared by 0 bases and J by 1 base, with 7 bases between. The CDR3 has 14 residues. CDR3 residues: CASSLARPNTEAFF. The CDR3 bases are TGCGCCAGCAGCTTGGCCCGTCCGAACACTGAAGCTTTCTTT.

This clonotype was recorded a few times. The CDR3 loop is CASGLRGSEQFF. CDR3 DNA: TGTGCCAGCGGGTTAAGGGGTTCTGAGCAGTTCTTC. The chain uses TRBV6-2 or TRBV6-3 and TRBJ2-1; maybe TRBD1 (5 bases). The V and J ends lost 8 bases and 9 bases respectively, with 14 bases between them. Germline V CDR1 and CDR2: MNHEY, SVGEGT. CDR3 length equals 12 residues.

In its sample, this clonotype was seen a few times. This sequence joins TRBV4-3 and TRBJ2-1, with 12 positions matching TRBD1. CDR3 length equals 15 residues. The ends lost 5 bases at V and 4 bases at J; junction bases unmatched: 3. Germline V gene sequence: CDR1 LGHNA, CDR2 YSLEER. The CDR3 reads CASSTGQGAYNEQFF. The CDR3 bases are TGCGCCAGCAGCACGGGACAGGGGGCATACAATGAGCAGTTCTTC.

The DNA for the CDR3 is TGTGCCAGCGGGGTAGCGGTCACAGATACGCAGTATTTT. Translated: CASGVAVTDTQYF. V gene TRBV7-2 combines with J gene TRBJ2-3; D is possibly TRBD2 (6 bases). The ends were cut back, 8 bases at V and 2 bases at J, with 11 bases in the middle. The CDR3 runs to 13 residues. Germline loops: CDR1 SGHTA, CDR2 FQGNSA. Combining the CDR3 with reference TRBV7-2 and TRBJ2-3 gives the whole variable domain GAGVSQSPSNKVTEKGKDVELRCDPISGHTALYWYRQSLGQGLEFLIYFQGNSAPDKSGLPSDRFSAERTGGSVSTLTIQRTQQEDSAVYLCASGVAVTDTQYFGPGTRLTVL.

This clonotype was found a few times. The V gene is TRBV14, the J gene TRBJ2-4; a possible D gene is TRBD1 (5 bases). The end of the DNA fits TRBJ2-5 better, so the J call may be wrong. The CDR3 sequence is 17 residues long. CDR1 is SGHDN, CDR2 FVKESK, per germline. CDR3: CASSLLDPHPGRETQYF. CDR3 sequence (DNA): TGTGCCAGCAGCCTATTGGACCCACACCCAGGGCGGGAGACCCAGTACTTC.

DNA of the CDR3: TGTGCCAGCAGACCCCGGGACCTCGGCCAGACCCAGTACTTC. Residues: CASRPRDLGQTQYF. The V and J genes are TRBV7-9 and TRBJ2-5, with D perhaps matching TRBD1 or TRBD2 (5 bases each). The V end was cut by 6 bases, the J end by 6 bases, with 17 bases between. This CDR3 has 14 residues. The germline gives CDR1 SEHNR, CDR2 FQNEAQ (reference sequence).

The chain couples TRBV29-1 to TRBJ2-7, with 11 bases matching TRBD1. The CDR3 runs 14 residues. The ends lost 3 bases at V and 9 bases at J; junction bases unmatched: 10. Per the germline V gene, CDR1 is SQVTM and CDR2 is ANQGSEA. The chain's CDR3 is CSVDAPGQGAVQYF. In DNA form, the CDR3 reads TGCAGCGTTGACGCACCCGGACAGGGGGCCGTGCAGTACTTC.

Comment on this clonotype: Just one base apart from a much larger clone, this may be a read error. This chain connects TRBV20-1 to TRBJ2-3; maybe TRBD2 (6 bases). The CDR3 sequence is 17 residues long. Germline V gene data show CDR1 as DFQATT and CDR2 as SNEGSKA (reference sequence). The DNA for the CDR3 is TGCAGTGCTAGAGTCCCAGGGCGACCCACTAGCACAGTTACGCAGTATTTT. This encodes CSARVPGRPTSTVTQYF.

This clonotype was observed a handful of times. The chain carries TRBV7-9 and TRBJ2-7; D is ambiguous. The CDR3 runs to 13 residues. CDR1 is SEHNR and CDR2 is FQNEAQ in the germline V gene (reference sequence). V gave up 3 bases and J gave up 3 bases, with 9 bases separating them. The CDR3 DNA sequence: TGTGCCAGCAGCTTGCTAACAGACTACGAGCAGTACTTC. Its protein is CASSLLTDYEQYF.

The gene calls are TRBV29-1 and TRBJ2-7; D remains unclear. The CDR3 runs to 13 residues. Trimming shortened V by 0 bases and J by 2 bases, and 8 bases separated the two germline ends. Looked up from germline, CDR1 is SQVTM and CDR2 is ANQGSEA. The DNA for the CDR3 is TGCAGCGTTGAAGATCCGGGCACCTACGAGCAGTACTTC. Translation: CSVEDPGTYEQYF.

This clonotype was seen a few times. CDR3 region: CASTLTDTQYF. CDR3 coding DNA: TGTGCCAGCACCTTAACGGATACGCAGTATTTT. The rearrangement joins TRBV12-3 or TRBV12-4 to TRBJ2-3, with D uncertain. The CDR3 contains 11 residues. Trimming cost V 7 bases and J 6 bases, with 8 bases left between them.

The J gene is TRBJ2-7, the V gene TRBV28; a possible D gene is TRBD1 (5 bases). The CDR3 has 14 residues. Germline loops: CDR1 MDHEN, CDR2 SYDVKM. V was clipped by 6 bases and J by 1 base, with 13 bases between them. Here the CDR3 reads CASSRSRVSYEQYF. In nucleotides, the CDR3 is TGTGCCAGCAGCCGGAGCAGGGTGTCCTACGAGCAGTACTTC.

V is TRBV18 and J is TRBJ2-1; 8 nucleotides match TRBD2. The V and J ends lost 3 bases and 7 bases, in that order; junction bases with no gene match: 8. The germline gives CDR1 KGHSH, CDR2 LQKENI. The CDR3 is made up of 15 amino acids. The CDR3 loop reads CASSPVGGLGNEQFF. The CDR3 DNA follows: TGTGCCAGCTCACCTGTCGGGGGACTAGGTAATGAGCAGTTCTTC.

The chain carries TRBV4-1 and TRBJ1-6; 8 nucleotides line up with TRBD1. V shed 7 bases, J shed 4 bases, and the junction held 6 bases outside the gene matches. CDR1 MGHRA and CDR2 YSYEKL come from the germline V gene. The CDR3 has 15 amino acids. The CDR3 DNA sequence: TGCGCCAGCACCCCCGGGACAGGTTATAATTCACCCCTCCACTTT. Translating it yields CASTPGTGYNSPLHF.

The J gene is TRBJ2-1, the V gene TRBV6-1, with D tentatively TRBD2 (6 bases). CDR1 MNHNS and CDR2 SASEGT come from the germline V gene. This CDR3 contains 16 residues. V gave up 7 bases and J gave up 3 bases, with 19 bases separating them. CDR3 region: CASNEASAGIYNEQFF. CDR3 DNA: TGTGCCAGCAACGAGGCTAGCGCGGGCATCTACAATGAGCAGTTCTTC.

This chain uses TRBV7-6 with TRBJ2-2, with D possibly TRBD1 on 6 matching bases. Germline V gene lookup returns CDR1 SGHVS and CDR2 FNYEAQ. The CDR3 spans 18 residues. The ends were cut back, 2 bases at V and 0 bases at J, with 16 bases in the middle. The CDR3 DNA reads TGTGCCAGCAGCTTATATACAGGGATTAAACCGAACACCGGGGAGCTGTTTTTT. Amino acids: CASSLYTGIKPNTGELFF.

The chain combines TRBV20-1 with TRBJ2-6; TRBD1 matches at 11 bases. The CDR3 is 17 amino acids. The ends lost 6 bases at V and 0 bases at J; junction bases unmatched: 7. Germline V gene sequence: CDR1 DFQATT, CDR2 SNEGSKA (reference sequence). The CDR3 DNA sequence: TGCAGTGCGCGTGGACAGGGGGCTGCCTCTGGGGCCAACGTCCTGACTTTC. It encodes CSARGQGAASGANVLTF.

This clonotype was seen repeatedly, ten times or more. The V call is TRBV4-3, the J call TRBJ2-7, with D possibly TRBD2 on 6 matching bases. V was clipped by 3 bases and J by 7 bases, with 13 bases between them. The V gene's germline CDR1 is LGHNA and CDR2 YSLEER. The CDR3 is 13 residues long. In DNA, the CDR3 is TGCGCCAGCAGCCAGACGACTAGTACGGAGCAGTACTTC. It specifies CASSQTTSTEQYF.

The rearrangement links TRBV12-3 or TRBV12-4 to TRBJ1-1; TRBD1 is a possible D gene (5 bases). The CDR3 extends over 15 amino acids. V lost 5 bases and J lost 2, with 15 bases in between. The CDR3 nucleotides read TGTGCCAGCAGTAAAGGGACTAGGATAAACACTGAAGCTTTCTTT. It codes for CASSKGTRINTEAFF.

This clonotype was found a few times. The chain combines TRBV6-6 with TRBJ2-4; TRBD2 might be the D (6 bases). TRBJ2-7 explains the end of the DNA better; the J call may be wrong. Per the germline V gene, CDR1 is MNHNY and CDR2 is SVGAGI (reference sequence). This CDR3 has 12 residues. CDR3 sequence (DNA): TGTGCCAGCAGCCAGGAGGGTTTCGAGCAGTACTTC. Translating gives CASSQEGFEQYF.

The chain is built from TRBV15 and TRBJ1-2; D is ambiguous. The CDR3 is made up of 14 amino acids. Germline V lookup: CDR1 LNHNV, CDR2 YYDKDF (reference sequence). V shed 3 bases and J shed 1 base, with 9 bases lying between them. CDR3 DNA: TGTGCCACCAGCAGTGATCTATTTAACTATGGCTACACCTTC. Translating it yields CATSSDLFNYGYTF.

This sequence joins TRBV6-2 or TRBV6-3 and TRBJ2-6; no reliable D call. Germline V CDR1 and CDR2: MNHEY, SVGEGT. The CDR3 runs 11 residues. The V and J ends lost 7 bases and 15 bases respectively, with 13 bases between them. The CDR3 sequence: CASTERWDLTF. The CDR3, as DNA: TGTGCCAGCACCGAAAGATGGGACCTGACTTTC.